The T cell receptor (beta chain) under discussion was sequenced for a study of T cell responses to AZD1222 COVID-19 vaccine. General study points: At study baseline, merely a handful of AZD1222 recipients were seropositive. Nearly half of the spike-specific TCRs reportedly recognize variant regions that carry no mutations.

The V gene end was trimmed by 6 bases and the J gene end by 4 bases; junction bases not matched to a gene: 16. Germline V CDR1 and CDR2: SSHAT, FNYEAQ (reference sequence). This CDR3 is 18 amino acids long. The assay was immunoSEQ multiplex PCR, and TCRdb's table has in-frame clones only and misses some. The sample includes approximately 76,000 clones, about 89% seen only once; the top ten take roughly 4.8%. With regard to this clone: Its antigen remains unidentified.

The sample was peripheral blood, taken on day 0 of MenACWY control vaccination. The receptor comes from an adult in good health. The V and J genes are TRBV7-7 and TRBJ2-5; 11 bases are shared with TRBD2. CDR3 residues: CASSQGTSGSRSGETQYF. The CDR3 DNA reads TGTGCCAGCAGTCAAGGGACTAGCGGCTCGCGGTCCGGAGAGACCCAGTACTTC. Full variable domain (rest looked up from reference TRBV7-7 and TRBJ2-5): GAGVSQSPRYKVTKRGQDVTLRCDPISSHATLYWYQQALGQGPEFLTYFNYEAQPDKSGLPSDRFSAERPEGSISTLTIQRTEQRDSAMYRCASSQGTSGSRSGETQYFGPGTRLLVL.